The 29 T cell receptor beta chains below all came from one sample that was sequenced in a study of cytomegalovirus exposure and HLA in healthy donors. This PCR relied on a set of 60 Vbeta primers and 13 Jbeta primers. Assay used: immunoSEQ multiplex PCR; TCRdb lists only in-frame clones, some missing. This table has about 200,000 clones, around 80% appearing once. Sequenced input: PBMCs. Every receptor here comes from a young woman in good health and CMV-seropositive.

The rearrangement links TRBV19 to TRBJ1-5; D is perhaps TRBD1 (6 bases). CDR1 and CDR2 (germline): LNHDA, SQIVND (reference sequence). This CDR3 has 15 amino acids. With 7 bases removed from V and 2 bases from J, the gap between germline ends came to 15 bases. In DNA, the CDR3 is TGTGCCAGTACTACTACAGGGTTTGGCAATCAGCCCCAGCATTTT. Residues: CASTTTGFGNQPQHF.

This sequence joins TRBV6-5 and TRBJ2-7; 8 bases fit TRBD2. The CDR3 is made up of 14 amino acids. Trimming took 6 bases from V and 6 from J; bases not matched to a gene: 10. The V gene's germline CDR1 is MNHEY and CDR2 SVGAGI. This CDR3 reads CASSREDGGGEQYF. The CDR3 nucleotides read TGTGCCAGCAGCCGTGAGGACGGGGGGGGCGAGCAGTACTTC.

This clone was picked up a small number of times. J is TRBJ1-5 and V is TRBV6-1, with 9 nucleotides matching TRBD1. Germline V gene data show CDR1 as MNHNS and CDR2 as SASEGT. The CDR3 totals 16 residues. J was trimmed by 5 bases and V by 3 bases; bases with no gene match: 8. CDR3 bases: TGTGCCAGCAGTGAGCCCACAGGGGGCAACGATCAGCCCCAGCATTTT. Protein product: CASSEPTGGNDQPQHF.

The chain couples TRBV9 to TRBJ2-7; TRBD1 is a possible D gene (5 bases). Germline CDR1 reads SGDLS; CDR2 reads YYNGEE. The CDR3 is made up of 13 amino acids. The V end was cut by 4 bases, the J end by 3 bases, with 11 bases between. The CDR3 here is CASSQGTGYEQYF. In DNA, the CDR3 is TGTGCCAGCAGCCAGGGCACGGGCTACGAGCAGTACTTC.

The chain has TRBV7-2 and TRBJ2-1; 10 nucleotides line up with TRBD2. Unmatched junction bases numbered 12, after V lost 3 bases and J lost 4 bases. This CDR3 spans 18 amino acids. Germline V gene lookup returns CDR1 SGHTA and CDR2 FQGNSA. The CDR3 spells CASSLSLSSGRQYNEQFF. The DNA of the CDR3 is TGTGCCAGCAGCTTGAGCTTGTCTAGCGGGAGACAGTACAATGAGCAGTTCTTC.

The rearrangement uses TRBV9 and TRBJ2-5, with 13 bases lining up with TRBD2. V dropped 3 bases and J dropped 7; count of bases not matched to a gene: 12. Germline CDR1 and CDR2: SGDLS and YYNGEE. The CDR3 loop spans 17 amino acids. In DNA, the CDR3 is TGTGCCAGCAGCGCGAAAGGGGGACTAGCGGGGCTGGGGACCCAGTACTTC. Amino acids: CASSAKGGLAGLGTQYF.

This chain connects TRBV6-5 to TRBJ2-5; 10 positions match TRBD1. The V and J ends lost 6 bases and 7 bases, in that order; junction bases with no gene match: 5. Germline CDR1 MNHEY, CDR2 SVGAGI. This CDR3 comprises 13 residues. Here the CDR3 reads CASRRDRGGTQYF. In DNA form, the CDR3 reads TGTGCCAGCAGGAGGGACAGGGGAGGGACCCAGTACTTC.

This clone has just a few counts. CDR3 region: CASSQEYLAYEQYF. CDR3 coding DNA: TGTGCCAGCAGCCAAGAGTACCTAGCCTACGAGCAGTACTTC. The chain recombines TRBV14 with TRBJ2-7; D remains unclear. The CDR3 has 14 residues. The germline V and J ends were trimmed by 0 bases and 2 bases, with 8 bases remaining between them. Looked up from germline, CDR1 is SGHDN and CDR2 is FVKESK.

This clone was counted a single time. This chain connects TRBV4-1 to TRBJ2-1; 8 nucleotides agree with TRBD2. The V segment lost 0 bases and the J segment 6 bases; nucleotides outside the gene matches: 7. The CDR3 totals 16 residues. CDR1 and CDR2 from the germline V gene are MGHRA and YSYEKL. The CDR3 here is CASSQDPAGEGNEQFF. The CDR3 DNA reads TGCGCCAGCAGCCAAGATCCAGCGGGAGAGGGCAATGAGCAGTTCTTC.

The chain employs TRBV4-3 and TRBJ2-1; the D gene is possibly TRBD2 (5 bases). Trimming left V 0 bases short and J 1 base short, with 10 bases between. The V gene's germline CDR1 is LGHNA and CDR2 YSLEER. This CDR3 has 16 amino acids. In DNA, the CDR3 is TGCGCCAGCAGCCAAGATCTAGGAGGTTCCTACAATGAGCAGTTCTTC. Translated: CASSQDLGGSYNEQFF.

This chain connects TRBV11-2 to TRBJ1-1; TRBD1 matches 9 bases. J lost 8 bases, V lost 5 bases, and 3 bases had no gene match. The CDR3 covers 12 residues. The V gene's germline CDR1 is SGHAT and CDR2 FQNNGV. CDR3 sequence: CASSLGTGEAFF. Here the CDR3 DNA reads TGTGCCAGCAGCCTTGGGACAGGGGAAGCTTTCTTT.

Only a few counts were recorded for this clone. This CDR3 is CASSLDRDQETQYF. Written as DNA, the CDR3 is TGTGCCAGCAGCTTAGACAGGGACCAAGAGACCCAGTACTTC. V gene TRBV7-2 combines with J gene TRBJ2-5; D perhaps matches TRBD1 (6 bases). The CDR3 runs 14 residues. V was clipped by 1 base and J by 0 bases, with 6 bases between them. Germline V gene lookup returns CDR1 SGHTA and CDR2 FQGNSA.

V is TRBV7-9 and J is TRBJ1-1, with 7 bases lining up with TRBD1. The germline V gene encodes CDR1 SEHNR and CDR2 FQNEAQ (reference sequence). The CDR3 contains 14 residues. The J segment lost 6 bases and the V segment lost 3 bases, leaving 7 bases of the junction unmatched. The CDR3 sequence is CASSFQGGSAEAFF. CDR3 coding DNA: TGTGCCAGCAGCTTTCAGGGGGGAAGTGCTGAAGCTTTCTTT.

The V call is TRBV30, the J call TRBJ2-1; possible D gene TRBD2, 6 bases. There are 11 residues in the CDR3. In germline, CDR1 is GTSNPN, CDR2 SVGIG (reference sequence). V was cut by 7 bases and J by 10 bases, with 14 bases left in between. This CDR3 reads CASETGREQFF. The CDR3 DNA follows: TGTGCCTCAGAGACGGGGAGGGAGCAGTTCTTC.

The chain has TRBV7-8 and TRBJ2-1, with 11 bases matching TRBD1. The V and J ends lost 5 bases and 0 bases, in that order; junction bases with no gene match: 9. The CDR3 has 18 residues. Germline V gene lookup returns CDR1 SGHVS and CDR2 FQNEAQ. The CDR3 spells CASSPGTGGGISYNEQFF. The CDR3 DNA reads TGTGCCAGCAGCCCCGGGACAGGGGGGGGGATCTCCTACAATGAGCAGTTCTTC.

This chain joins TRBV18 and TRBJ2-6; TRBD1 might be the D (5 bases). The CDR3 loop spans 16 amino acids. V lost 6 bases and J lost 1, with 13 bases in between. Germline lookup yields CDR1 KGHSH and CDR2 LQKENI. The CDR3 loop reads CASSRNPGSGANVLTF. DNA for the CDR3: TGTGCCAGCTCGCGAAACCCAGGGTCTGGGGCCAACGTCCTGACTTTC.

The gene calls are TRBV27 and TRBJ1-4, with a tentative D call TRBD1 (6 bases). V was cut by 5 bases and J by 4 bases, with 14 bases left in between. The CDR3 loop spans 15 amino acids. Per germline, CDR1 MNHEY and CDR2 SMNVEV (reference sequence). The CDR3, as DNA: TGTGCCAGCAGTACGCTACAGGGAATTAATGAAAAACTGTTTTTT. It translates to CASSTLQGINEKLFF.

This clone was found a few times. This rearrangement joins TRBV7-9 to TRBJ1-1, with 8 positions matching TRBD1. CDR3 length: 13 residues. V was pared by 3 bases and J by 6 bases, with 3 bases of the junction left unmatched. Germline V gives CDR1 SEHNR, CDR2 FQNEAQ (reference sequence). This CDR3 is CASSFDRGSEAFF. The CDR3 region has the DNA TGTGCCAGCAGCTTTGACAGGGGATCTGAAGCTTTCTTT.

This chain connects TRBV14 to TRBJ1-4; D call uncertain. Trimming removed 4 bases from V and 8 bases from J, with 17 bases in between. This CDR3 is built from 15 residues. Germline CDR1 reads SGHDN; CDR2 reads FVKESK. The CDR3 DNA is TGTGCCAGCAGCCTATCCGGGGTAGGCGGGGAAAAACTGTTTTTT. Translated: CASSLSGVGGEKLFF.

The rearrangement joins TRBV4-1 to TRBJ1-6; a possible D gene is TRBD1 (5 bases). Germline CDR1 reads MGHRA; CDR2 reads YSYEKL. V shed 2 bases and J shed 14 bases, with 22 bases lying between them. This CDR3 has 16 residues. The CDR3: CASSQPTGPPRLALHF. DNA for the CDR3: TGCGCCAGCAGCCAACCAACAGGTCCTCCCAGGTTGGCCCTCCACTTT.

In DNA form, the CDR3 reads TGTGCCAGCAGCTCGGGAGAGGGGGAAGCTTTCTTT. Its protein is CASSSGEGEAFF. This chain joins TRBV7-9 and TRBJ1-1, with a possible D match to TRBD1 (5 bases). In germline, CDR1 is SEHNR, CDR2 FQNEAQ (reference sequence). This CDR3 is 12 amino acids long. Trimming shortened V by 4 bases and J by 8 bases, and 11 bases separated the two germline ends.

The chain employs TRBV21-1 and TRBJ2-2; the DNA was not used to check the table's D call, TRBD2. TRBV21-1 is described as a pseudogene. The CDR3 consists of 16 residues. CDR3 region: CASSNTSAANTGELFF. In nucleotides, the CDR3 is TGTGCCAGCAGCAATACTAGCGCAGCGAACACCGGGGAGCTGTTTTTT.

A single count supports this clone. J is TRBJ1-1 and V is TRBV7-2, with a possible D match to TRBD1 (6 bases). The V end was cut by 7 bases, the J end by 2 bases, with 11 bases between. Germline CDR1 SGHTA, CDR2 FQGNSA. The CDR3 has 13 amino acids. The CDR3 DNA follows: TGTGCCAGCATCTTCAGGGGTAACACTGAAGCTTTCTTT. Its translation: CASIFRGNTEAFF.

The J gene is TRBJ2-3, the V gene TRBV28, with TRBD2 as a possible D gene (6 bases). Trimming removed 4 bases from V and 5 bases from J, with 19 bases in between. Per germline, CDR1 MDHEN and CDR2 SYDVKM. This CDR3 spans 16 amino acids. CDR3: CASSSLFGRLQDTQYF. The CDR3 region has the DNA TGTGCCAGCAGTTCATTATTCGGGAGATTGCAAGATACGCAGTATTTT.

This sequence joins TRBV25-1 and TRBJ2-5; D gene ambiguous. The germline CDR1 and CDR2 sequences are MGHDK and SYGVNS. The CDR3 totals 11 residues. Trimming removed 5 bases at V and 5 bases at J, with 6 bases between. The CDR3 is CASSPMETQYF. In nucleotides, the CDR3 is TGTGCCAGCAGTCCCATGGAGACCCAGTACTTC.

This clone was seen only once. The rearrangement uses TRBV7-9 and TRBJ2-7, with unresolved D. In germline, CDR1 is SEHNR, CDR2 FQNEAQ (reference sequence). Deletions cut 1 base from V and 6 bases from J, with 10 bases between. CDR3 length: 13 amino acids. CDR3 DNA sequence: TGTGCCAGCAGCTTAGGGAGCCACCCCGAGCAGTACTTC. This codes for CASSLGSHPEQYF.

This rearrangement joins TRBV11-3 to TRBJ2-1; TRBD1 matches 8 bases. With V trimmed by 4 bases and J by 6 bases, 8 bases remained unmatched. CDR3 length equals 15 residues. Germline V gene lookup returns CDR1 SGHNT and CDR2 YENEEA. The CDR3, as DNA: TGTGCCAGCAGCTCCCGTTTGGACAGGGCCAATGAGCAGTTCTTC. Its translation: CASSSRLDRANEQFF.

The genes are TRBV11-2 and TRBJ2-7; possibly TRBD2 for D (6 bases). The ends were cut back, 4 bases at V and 1 base at J, with 17 bases in the middle. CDR1 is SGHAT and CDR2 is FQNNGV in the germline V gene. The CDR3 is 16 residues long. DNA for the CDR3: TGTGCCAGCAGCTCCCGGTGGGGGGTTGTTTCCTACGAGCAGTACTTC. Its protein is CASSSRWGVVSYEQYF.

The V call is TRBV6-6, the J call TRBJ2-1, with D hard to call. V shed 4 bases and J shed 1 base, with 8 bases lying between them. The CDR3 runs to 14 residues. CDR1 is MNHNY and CDR2 is SVGAGI in the germline V gene (reference sequence). The CDR3 DNA is TGTGCCAGCAGTTCTACGACATCCTACAATGAGCAGTTCTTC. It yields the protein CASSSTTSYNEQFF.